This T cell receptor (beta chain) was identified in a study of T cell responses to AZD1222 COVID-19 vaccine. Study-level background: Pooling was applied to second doses at about 4 or about 12 weeks.

The germline CDR1 and CDR2 sequences are SGDLS and YYNGEE. There are 17 residues in the CDR3. V dropped 4 bases and J dropped 8 bases, with 24 bases sitting between them. TCRdb's table, derived via immunoSEQ multiplex PCR, lists solely in-frame clones and lacks some. The sample includes tens of thousands of clones, more than 85% of them seen just once. Study outcomes and limitations: Spike-specific TCR breadth and depth rose after two AZD1222 doses. In all cases, repertoires were sampled only after the peak T cell response. Nearly half of the spike-specific TCRs reportedly recognize variant regions that carry no mutations.

A note on this clone: What it recognizes is unknown.

The TCR sequence derives from an adult in good health. The rearrangement joins TRBV9 to TRBJ2-2; D is possibly TRBD1 or TRBD2 (5 bases each). Sequences were derived from peripheral blood, sampled on day 0 of AZD1222 vaccination. The CDR3, as DNA: TGTGCCAGCAGCCTAGGGGCGGGCCAAGAGGGTATGGGGGAGCTGTTTTTT. This codes for CASSLGAGQEGMGELFF.